This TCR beta chain was recorded in a study of blood T cell repertoires in COVID-19. The data were produced by immunoSEQ multiplex PCR, yet TCRdb's version contains in-frame clones alone and is incomplete. The sample shows roughly 500,000 clones, around nine tenths of them seen only once. This CDR3 is 13 amino acids long. CDR1 and CDR2 from the germline V gene are SNHLY and FYNNEI. The V and J ends lost 4 bases and 5 bases, in that order; junction bases with no gene match: 4. This receptor was identified in a woman aged 55-69 years who had recovered from COVID-19. Sequencing used PBMCs or T cells enriched from blood (not recorded which). The rearrangement joins TRBV2 to TRBJ1-1; TRBD1 agrees at 7 bases. The CDR3 region is CASSVYRGTEAFF. In nucleotides, the CDR3 is TGTGCCAGCAGTGTTTACAGGGGAACTGAAGCTTTCTTT.